This T cell receptor beta chain was sequenced for a study of radiotherapy plus CTLA-4 blockade in lung cancer. As for the study in general: Patients showed objective responses in about 20% of cases and disease control in approximately 28%.

In regard to this clone: No antigen is known for it.

Patients had chemo-refractory metastatic non-small-cell lung cancer and received focal radiation plus CTLA-4 blockade that used ipilimumab. This CDR3 is built from 15 residues. The germline gives CDR1 SGHVS, CDR2 FQNEAQ. V lost 1 base to trimming and J lost 0 bases, with 9 bases between them. TCRdb keeps only in-frame clones here, not all; method: immunoSEQ multiplex PCR. The profile shows 84,000 or so clones, over 75% of them singletons. Study-wide results and limits: TCR clones from tumors expanded in blood after radiotherapy plus ipilimumab. Response, reportedly, was best predicted by interferon-beta along with early blood T cell clone dynamics.

This chain uses TRBV7-8 with TRBJ1-1, with a weak D call TRBD1 (6 bases). This clonotype was obtained from a human donor with non-small cell lung cancer that progressed on radiotherapy plus ipilimumab. The sequencing used peripheral blood, collected from a patient treated with radiotherapy plus ipilimumab. The CDR3 loop reads CASSLERGLNTEAFF. As DNA, the CDR3 is TGTGCCAGCAGCTTAGAGCGGGGGCTGAACACTGAAGCTTTCTTT. The full variable domain, with the rest looked up from reference TRBV7-8 and TRBJ1-1, is GAGVSQSPRYKVAKRGQDVALRCDPISGHVSLFWYQQALGQGPEFLTYFQNEAQLDKSGLPSDRFFAERPEGSVSTLKIQRTQQEDSAVYLCASSLERGLNTEAFFGQGTRLTVV.